This entry describes one TCR beta chain. The study ran its PCR with 60 Vbeta and 13 Jbeta primers. The table came from immunoSEQ multiplex PCR; TCRdb's copy has only in-frame clones and leaves some out. Here the sample table reports 150,000 to 250,000 clones. The data were taken from a study of cytomegalovirus exposure and HLA in healthy donors. Germline CDR1 reads SGHNT; CDR2 reads YYREEE (reference sequence). CDR3 length: 16 residues. V was pared by 0 bases and J by 7 bases, with 9 bases of the junction left unmatched. The TCR originated in a boy aged 5-17 years in good health and CMV-seronegative. This chain uses TRBV5-4 with TRBJ2-1; 8 bases are shared with TRBD2. The specimen sequenced was PBMCs. The CDR3 nucleotides are TGTGCCAGCAGCTTGGCGGGGGGGGCGCCTAGGAATGAGCAGTTCTTC. Protein: CASSLAGGAPRNEQFF.